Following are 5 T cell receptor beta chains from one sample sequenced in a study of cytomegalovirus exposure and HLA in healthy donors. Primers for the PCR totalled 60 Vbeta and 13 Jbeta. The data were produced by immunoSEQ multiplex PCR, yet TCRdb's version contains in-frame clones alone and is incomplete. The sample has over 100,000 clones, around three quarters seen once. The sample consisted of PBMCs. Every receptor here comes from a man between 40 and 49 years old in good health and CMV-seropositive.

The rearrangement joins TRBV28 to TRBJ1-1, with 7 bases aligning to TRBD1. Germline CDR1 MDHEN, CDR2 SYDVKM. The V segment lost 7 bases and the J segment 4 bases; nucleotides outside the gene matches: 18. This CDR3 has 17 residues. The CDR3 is CASNRGIFVGGGTEAFF. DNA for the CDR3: TGTGCCAGCAACAGGGGCATCTTTGTGGGGGGAGGCACTGAAGCTTTCTTT.

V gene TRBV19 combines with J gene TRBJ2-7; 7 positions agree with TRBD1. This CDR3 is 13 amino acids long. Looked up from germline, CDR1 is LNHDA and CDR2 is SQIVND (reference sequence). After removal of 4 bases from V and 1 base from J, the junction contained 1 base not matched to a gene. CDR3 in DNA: TGTGCCAGTAGTAGGGGACAGTCCTACGAGCAGTACTTC. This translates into CASSRGQSYEQYF.

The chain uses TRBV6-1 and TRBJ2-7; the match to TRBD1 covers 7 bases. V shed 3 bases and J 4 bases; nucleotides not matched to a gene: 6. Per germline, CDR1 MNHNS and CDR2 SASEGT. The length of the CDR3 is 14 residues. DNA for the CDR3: TGTGCCAGCAGTGAGATAGGGGGCAAGTACGAGCAGTACTTC. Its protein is CASSEIGGKYEQYF.

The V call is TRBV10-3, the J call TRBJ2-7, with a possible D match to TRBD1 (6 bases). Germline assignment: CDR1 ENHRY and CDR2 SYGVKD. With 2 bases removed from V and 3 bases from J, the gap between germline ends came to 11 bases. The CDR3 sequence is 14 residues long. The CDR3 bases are TGTGCCATCAGTGAGCCCTTAGGGGGCTACGAGCAGTACTTC. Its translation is CAISEPLGGYEQYF.

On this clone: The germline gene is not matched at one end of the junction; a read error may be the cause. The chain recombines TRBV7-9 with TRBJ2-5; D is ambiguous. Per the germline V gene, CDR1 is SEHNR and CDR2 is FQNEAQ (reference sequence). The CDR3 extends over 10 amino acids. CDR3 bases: TGTTCCAGCAGTCAGGAGACCCAGTACTTC. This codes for CSSSQETQYF.